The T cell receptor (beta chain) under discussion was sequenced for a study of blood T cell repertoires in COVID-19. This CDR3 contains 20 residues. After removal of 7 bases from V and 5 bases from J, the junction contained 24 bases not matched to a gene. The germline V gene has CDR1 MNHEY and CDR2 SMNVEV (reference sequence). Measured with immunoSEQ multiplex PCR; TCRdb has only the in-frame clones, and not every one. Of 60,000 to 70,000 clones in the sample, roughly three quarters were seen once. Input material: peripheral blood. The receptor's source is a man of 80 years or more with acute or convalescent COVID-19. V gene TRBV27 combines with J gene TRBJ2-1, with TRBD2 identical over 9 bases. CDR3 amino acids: CASTKKAGGPPAGRDNEQFF. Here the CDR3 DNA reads TGTGCCAGCACAAAAAAGGCGGGAGGGCCGCCGGCCGGAAGGGACAATGAGCAGTTCTTC.